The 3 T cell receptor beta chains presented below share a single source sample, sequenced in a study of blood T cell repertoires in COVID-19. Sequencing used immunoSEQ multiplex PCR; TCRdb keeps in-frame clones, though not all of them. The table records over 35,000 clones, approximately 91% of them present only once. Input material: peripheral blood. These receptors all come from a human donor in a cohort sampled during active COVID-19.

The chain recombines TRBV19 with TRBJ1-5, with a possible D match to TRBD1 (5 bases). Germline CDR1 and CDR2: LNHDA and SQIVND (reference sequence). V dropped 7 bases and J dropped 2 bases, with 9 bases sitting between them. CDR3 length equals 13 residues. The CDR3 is CASKPRGNQPQHF. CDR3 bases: TGTGCCAGTAAGCCCAGGGGCAATCAGCCCCAGCATTTT.

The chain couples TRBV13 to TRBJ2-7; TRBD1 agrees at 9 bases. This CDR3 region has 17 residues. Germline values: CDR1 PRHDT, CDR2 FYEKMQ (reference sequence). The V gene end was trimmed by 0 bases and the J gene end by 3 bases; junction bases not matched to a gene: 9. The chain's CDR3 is CASSLGLVLGQGYEQYF. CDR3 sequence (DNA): TGTGCCAGCAGCTTAGGCTTAGTATTGGGACAGGGCTACGAGCAGTACTTC. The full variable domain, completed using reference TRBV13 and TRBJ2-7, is AAGVIQSPRHLIKEKRETATLKCYPIPRHDTVYWYQQGPGQDPQFLISFYEKMQSDKGSIPDRFSAQQFSDYHSELNMSSLELGDSALYFCASSLGLVLGQGYEQYFGPGTRLTVT.

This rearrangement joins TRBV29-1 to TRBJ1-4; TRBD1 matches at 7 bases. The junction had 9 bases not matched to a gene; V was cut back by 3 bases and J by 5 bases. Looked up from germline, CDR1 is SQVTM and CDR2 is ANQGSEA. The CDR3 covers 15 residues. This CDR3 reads CSVDAPGQMNEKLFF. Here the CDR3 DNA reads TGCAGCGTTGACGCACCGGGACAGATGAATGAAAAACTGTTTTTT.